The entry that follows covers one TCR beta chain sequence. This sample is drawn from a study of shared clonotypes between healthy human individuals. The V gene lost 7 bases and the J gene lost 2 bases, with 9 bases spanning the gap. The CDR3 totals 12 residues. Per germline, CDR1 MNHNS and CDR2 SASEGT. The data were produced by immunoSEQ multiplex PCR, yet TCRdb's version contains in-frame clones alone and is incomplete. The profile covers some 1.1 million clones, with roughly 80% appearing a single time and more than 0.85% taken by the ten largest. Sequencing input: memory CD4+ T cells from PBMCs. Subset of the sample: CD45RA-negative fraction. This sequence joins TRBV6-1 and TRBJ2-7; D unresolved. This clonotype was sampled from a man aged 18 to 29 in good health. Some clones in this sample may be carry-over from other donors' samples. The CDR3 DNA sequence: TGTGCCAGCAATCGGCATCCCTACGAGCAGTACTTC. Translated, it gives CASNRHPYEQYF.